The text below deals with one TCR beta chain. This sample is part of a study of blood T cells in healthy people across ages. Looked up from germline, CDR1 is KGHSH and CDR2 is LQKENI. V lost 3 bases and J lost 2; bases outside the gene matches: 7. The CDR3 extends over 16 amino acids. For the second PCR, which ran for about 7 to 11 cycles, a sample-barcoded 5' primer and a J-beta primer mix were used. TCRdb recomputed calls from the 5' RACE reads with MiXCR, one row per CDR3 protein. The sample records some 1 million distinct CDR3 sequences, less than 50% being singletons. The sequencing input was blood. The sequence was collected from a woman in her fifties or sixties in good health. V is TRBV18 and J is TRBJ2-3; 8 bases agree with TRBD1. The CDR3 loop is CASSPLQGDLTDTQYF. In nucleotides, the CDR3 is TGTGCCAGCTCACCTCTACAGGGGGACCTCACAGATACGCAGTATTTT. Using reference TRBV18 and TRBJ2-3 for the parts outside the CDR3, the full variable domain is NAGVMQNPRHLVRRRGQEARLRCSPMKGHSHVYWYRQLPEEGLKFMVYLQKENIIDESGMPKERFSAEFPKEGPSILRIQQVVRGDSAAYFCASSPLQGDLTDTQYFGPGTRLTVL.